These 8 T cell receptor beta chains were sequenced from one sample in a study of T-cell memory formation after mild COVID-19. TCRdb reprocessed the 5' RACE reads with MiXCR, giving one entry per CDR3 protein. This repertoire shows 150,000 to 200,000 distinct CDR3 sequences, 15% to 20% found once; its top ten account for 2% to 2.5%. Material for sequencing was PBMCs or a T cell subset sorted from them (not recorded which). Receptors were obtained from an adult woman who had mild COVID-19 (a few samples of this study predate the infection). Cell type and time point are not known.

This clonotype has just a few counts. The V gene is TRBV12-3 or TRBV12-4, the J gene TRBJ2-3; no firm D call. This CDR3 comprises 15 residues. With 3 bases removed from V and 0 bases from J, the gap between germline ends came to 10 bases. The CDR3 reads CASSFQRGSTDTQYF. The CDR3 DNA reads TGTGCCAGCAGTTTCCAGCGCGGTAGCACAGATACGCAGTATTTT.

About this clonotype: This may be a read error, as it is one base from a much larger clone. The genes are TRBV6-2 or TRBV6-3 and TRBJ2-1; D not certain. Looked up from germline, CDR1 is MNHEY and CDR2 is SVGEGT. This CDR3 spans 14 amino acids. The CDR3 sequence is CASRPLAAYDEQFF. CDR3 nucleotides: TGTGCCAGCAGGCCCCTGGCGGCCTACGATGAGCAGTTCTTC.

The genes are TRBV10-3 and TRBJ2-2, with 10 bases that match TRBD2. The CDR3 has 16 amino acids. V gave up 7 bases and J gave up 5 bases; unmatched junction bases: 10. Germline assignment: CDR1 ENHRY and CDR2 SYGVKD. CDR3 region: CAITPDSGGSTGELFF. For the CDR3, the DNA is TGTGCCATCACCCCCGATAGCGGGGGGTCGACCGGGGAGCTGTTTTTT.

This clonotype was observed a handful of times. The J gene is TRBJ1-2, the V gene TRBV25-1; possible D gene TRBD1, 5 bases. The CDR3 totals 14 residues. V was shortened by 5 bases and J by 6 bases, with 16 bases between the two germline ends. Looked up from germline, CDR1 is MGHDK and CDR2 is SYGVNS. The chain's CDR3 is CASSYTRQSNGYTF. As DNA, the CDR3 is TGTGCCAGCAGTTATACCAGACAGAGCAATGGCTACACCTTC.

J is TRBJ2-1 and V is TRBV5-1; D not certain. Germline lookup yields CDR1 SGHRS and CDR2 YFSETQ. The CDR3 contains 14 residues. V dropped 5 bases and J dropped 0 bases, with 9 bases sitting between them. Written as DNA, the CDR3 is TGCGCCAGCAGGAAGGGCAACTCCTACAATGAGCAGTTCTTC. As protein: CASRKGNSYNEQFF. The whole variable domain, filled in from reference TRBV5-1 and TRBJ2-1, reads KAGVTQTPRYLIKTRGQQVTLSCSPISGHRSVSWYQQTPGQGLQFLFEYFSETQRNKGNFPGRFSGRQFSNSRSEMNVSTLELGDSALYLCASRKGNSYNEQFFGPGTRLTVL.

This clonotype came up many times. The chain recombines TRBV29-1 with TRBJ2-3, with 8 bases lining up with TRBD2. CDR3 length: 14 residues. The germline V gene encodes CDR1 SQVTM and CDR2 ANQGSEA. With V trimmed by 6 bases and J by 5 bases, 10 bases remained unmatched. The CDR3 protein is CSVLPGLGRDTQYF. The CDR3 DNA follows: TGCAGCGTCCTTCCGGGACTAGGTAGAGATACGCAGTATTTT.

This clonotype has only a few counts. The chain has TRBV29-1 and TRBJ2-7; 11 bases agree with TRBD1. V trimming: 1 base; J trimming: 3 bases; junction bases outside the gene matches: 14. CDR1 is SQVTM and CDR2 is ANQGSEA in the germline V gene. This CDR3 region has 18 residues. This CDR3 is CSVEGQAGTGGEDYEQYF. The CDR3 DNA reads TGCAGCGTTGAAGGACAAGCAGGGACAGGGGGAGAGGACTACGAGCAGTACTTC.

This clonotype was counted a few times. The rearrangement links TRBV5-1 to TRBJ1-1; D call uncertain. This CDR3 comprises 13 residues. Germline CDR1 and CDR2: SGHRS and YFSETQ. The germline V and J ends were trimmed by 0 bases and 3 bases, with 6 bases remaining between them. DNA of the CDR3: TGCGCCAGCAGCTTGGCCGCGTACACTGAAGCTTTCTTT. This codes for CASSLAAYTEAFF.